These 26 T cell receptor beta chains were sequenced from one sample in a study of T cells after yellow fever vaccination. TCRdb recomputed calls from the 5' RACE reads with MiXCR, one row per CDR3 protein. Altogether hundreds of thousands of distinct CDR3 sequences are present, 18% being singletons, with the ten largest covering roughly a sixth. Sample: PBMCs, taken before the yellow fever booster vaccination. These receptors all come from a young man who received the YFV17D yellow fever vaccine.

This clonotype was seen only a few times. V is TRBV7-6 and J is TRBJ2-7, with D possibly being TRBD1 (5 bases). CDR3 length equals 14 residues. V shed 5 bases and J shed 3 bases, with 14 bases lying between them. CDR1 and CDR2 from the germline V gene are SGHVS and FNYEAQ. The CDR3 DNA reads TGTGCCAGCAGCCCCTCGACAGACCTCTACGAGCAGTACTTC. Residues: CASSPSTDLYEQYF.

The sample holds a few counts of this clonotype. V gene TRBV6-5 combines with J gene TRBJ2-5, with D possibly being TRBD1 (5 bases). This CDR3 has 12 residues. The V gene's germline CDR1 is MNHEY and CDR2 SVGAGI. Trimming cost V 6 bases and J 0 bases, with 5 bases left between them. The CDR3 nucleotides are TGTGCCAGCAGACAGGACCAAGAGACCCAGTACTTC. It yields the protein CASRQDQETQYF.

In its sample, this clonotype was seen many times. This chain uses TRBV9 with TRBJ2-1, with 7 nucleotides matching TRBD1. After removal of 4 bases from V and 3 bases from J, the junction contained 7 bases not matched to a gene. Germline loops: CDR1 SGDLS, CDR2 YYNGEE. This CDR3 has 15 amino acids. CDR3 region: CASSQGERLYNEQFF. DNA for the CDR3: TGTGCCAGCAGCCAGGGGGAACGGCTCTACAATGAGCAGTTCTTC.

The gene calls are TRBV20-1 and TRBJ2-3; unclear D gene. The germline V and J ends were trimmed by 6 bases and 2 bases, with 12 bases remaining between them. This CDR3 has 13 residues. CDR1 is DFQATT and CDR2 is SNEGSKA in the germline V gene (reference sequence). The CDR3 reads CSAPPGFTDTQYF. DNA of the CDR3: TGCAGTGCCCCCCCGGGCTTCACAGATACGCAGTATTTT.

This CDR3 is CSASWDRAYEQYF. CDR3 bases: TGCAGTGCTAGTTGGGACAGGGCTTACGAGCAGTACTTC. The chain combines TRBV20-1 with TRBJ2-7; 9 bases fit TRBD1. The germline V gene encodes CDR1 DFQATT and CDR2 SNEGSKA (reference sequence). The CDR3 consists of 13 residues. Trimming took 3 bases from V and 4 from J; bases not matched to a gene: 4.

This clonotype turned up a few times. V is TRBV6-5 and J is TRBJ1-5; possibly TRBD1 for D (6 bases). V was trimmed by 5 bases and J by 1 base, leaving 15 bases between them. Germline CDR1 is MNHEY and CDR2 is SVGAGI. The CDR3 is 16 residues long. CDR3 in amino acids: CASSPMSGASNQPQHF. CDR3 DNA: TGTGCCAGCAGTCCCATGTCGGGGGCAAGCAATCAGCCCCAGCATTTT.

The chain is built from TRBV7-9 and TRBJ2-7; D unclear. V lost 3 bases and J lost 5, with 17 bases in between. Germline assignment: CDR1 SEHNR and CDR2 FQNEAQ (reference sequence). The length of the CDR3 is 15 residues. Written as DNA, the CDR3 is TGTGCCAGCAGCTTTTCCAGTGGAGTCCTCGACGAGCAGTACTTC. This codes for CASSFSSGVLDEQYF.

This clonotype showed up many times. The chain joins TRBV5-1 to TRBJ1-1, with 7 positions matching TRBD1. Trimming cost V 4 bases and J 5 bases; bases outside gene matches: 5. CDR3 length: 13 amino acids. Germline V CDR1 and CDR2: SGHRS, YFSETQ. The CDR3 region is CASSSRGATEAFF. The CDR3 DNA follows: TGCGCCAGCAGCAGCAGGGGGGCGACTGAAGCTTTCTTT.

Only a few counts were recorded for this clonotype. This rearrangement joins TRBV27 to TRBJ2-5; 8 nucleotides align to TRBD1. CDR3 length: 14 residues. With V trimmed by 5 bases and J by 4 bases, 6 bases remained unmatched. Germline CDR1 reads MNHEY; CDR2 reads SMNVEV (reference sequence). This CDR3 is CASSERTGRETQYF. The CDR3 DNA reads as TGTGCCAGCAGTGAACGGACAGGGCGAGAGACCCAGTACTTC.

The rearrangement joins TRBV23-1 to TRBJ1-4; D might be TRBD1 (5 bases). TRBV23-1 is an open reading frame whose function is uncertain. The CDR3 totals 14 residues. The V gene lost 2 bases and the J gene lost 7 bases, with 11 bases spanning the gap. CDR3 in amino acids: CASSQGGTGEKLFF. The CDR3 DNA follows: TGCGCCAGCAGTCAAGGGGGAACGGGTGAAAAACTGTTTTTT.

This clonotype appeared a few times. J is TRBJ1-2 and V is TRBV4-3; D unclear. V was cut by 0 bases and J by 4 bases, with 6 bases left in between. Per the germline V gene, CDR1 is LGHNA and CDR2 is YSLEER. The CDR3 is 13 amino acids. The CDR3 DNA sequence: TGCGCCAGCAGCCAAGACAGCACCTATGGCTACACCTTC. Protein product: CASSQDSTYGYTF.

This rearrangement joins TRBV5-1 to TRBJ2-4; D unresolved. Per germline, CDR1 SGHRS and CDR2 YFSETQ. Trimming took off 4 bases at V and 7 bases at J, with 12 bases between the two ends. This CDR3 spans 13 amino acids. This CDR3 reads CASSPPQGNIQYF. The CDR3 bases are TGCGCCAGCAGCCCGCCGCAAGGGAACATTCAGTACTTC.

This clonotype was recorded a few times. The CDR3 protein is CASSVGGIPTDTQYF. As DNA, the CDR3 is TGTGCCAGCAGCGTGGGGGGGATCCCCACAGATACGCAGTATTTT. V is TRBV9 and J is TRBJ2-3; TRBD2 aligns across 7 bases. There are 15 residues in the CDR3. V shed 2 bases and J 2 bases; nucleotides not matched to a gene: 5. Germline CDR1 reads SGDLS; CDR2 reads YYNGEE.

The rearrangement links TRBV6-6 to TRBJ1-5; weak D call: TRBD1 (6 bases). V was pared by 5 bases and J by 6 bases, with 11 bases between. CDR3 size: 13 residues. CDR1 is MNHNY, CDR2 SVGAGI, per germline (reference sequence). The CDR3 loop is CASSQQGLQPQHF. CDR3 in DNA: TGTGCCAGCAGTCAACAGGGCCTTCAGCCCCAGCATTTT.

The chain joins TRBV12-3 or TRBV12-4 to TRBJ2-5; TRBD1 aligns across 7 bases. J lost 4 bases, V lost 3 bases, and 8 bases had no gene match. This CDR3 spans 15 amino acids. This CDR3 is CASSFGHHRGETQYF. DNA for the CDR3: TGTGCCAGCAGTTTTGGGCACCACAGGGGAGAGACCCAGTACTTC.

V is TRBV11-2 and J is TRBJ2-3; D uncertain. Germline V gives CDR1 SGHAT, CDR2 FQNNGV. This CDR3 is built from 14 residues. V dropped 5 bases and J dropped 2 bases, with 11 bases sitting between them. Here the CDR3 reads CASSEGRFTDTQYF. The DNA of the CDR3 is TGTGCCAGCAGCGAAGGCAGGTTCACAGATACGCAGTATTTT.

Here the CDR3 DNA reads TGTGCCAGCAGCTTGGAACACCAGAACACTGAAGCTTTCTTT. Protein sequence: CASSLEHQNTEAFF. The genes are TRBV5-5 and TRBJ1-1, with D hard to call. The CDR3 contains 14 residues. Germline V gene data show CDR1 as SGHKS and CDR2 as YYEKEE (reference sequence). V was shortened by 0 bases and J by 1 base, with 7 bases between the two germline ends.

The chain couples TRBV28 to TRBJ2-2; D unresolved. Trimming pared 10 bases from V and 0 bases from J, leaving 12 bases between. The CDR3 contains 14 residues. CDR1 is MDHEN and CDR2 is SYDVKM in the germline V gene. The CDR3 protein is CATITAANTGELFF. In DNA form, the CDR3 reads TGTGCCACCATTACAGCCGCGAACACCGGGGAGCTGTTTTTT. The full variable domain, with the rest looked up from reference TRBV28 and TRBJ2-2, is DVKVTQSSRYLVKRTGEKVFLECVQDMDHENMFWYRQDPGLGLRLIYFSYDVKMKEKGDIPEGYSVSREKKERFSLILESASTNQTSMYLCATITAANTGELFFGEGSRLTVL.

This clonotype was seen a few times. The chain couples TRBV11-2 to TRBJ1-2; the D gene is possibly TRBD1 (5 bases). The ends were cut back, 4 bases at V and 4 bases at J, with 16 bases in the middle. The germline V gene encodes CDR1 SGHAT and CDR2 FQNNGV. The CDR3 covers 15 residues. The CDR3 DNA reads as TGTGCCAGCAGCTCCCCTATCAGGGCTGTCTATGGCTACACCTTC. It is translated as CASSSPIRAVYGYTF.

The chain recombines TRBV4-1 with TRBJ1-2; D gene uncertain. The V end lost 1 base, the J end lost 5 bases, and 14 bases lay between the germline ends. There are 15 residues in the CDR3. In germline, CDR1 is MGHRA, CDR2 YSYEKL. CDR3 protein: CASSQAEPRPYGYTF. Written as DNA, the CDR3 is TGCGCCAGCAGCCAAGCGGAACCGAGACCATATGGCTACACCTTC.

The chain recombines TRBV6-6 with TRBJ1-4; D remains unclear. The CDR3 runs 15 residues. From germline, CDR1 is MNHNY and CDR2 SVGAGI (reference sequence). Trimming took off 4 bases at V and 2 bases at J, with 11 bases between the two ends. CDR3 sequence: CASSSAGLTNEKLFF. The CDR3, as DNA: TGTGCCAGCAGTTCGGCAGGACTTACTAATGAAAAACTGTTTTTT.

This clonotype was observed at least ten times. The CDR3 bases are TGTGCCAGCAGCTTCACAGGGGTCGAGCAGTACTTC. This sequence encodes CASSFTGVEQYF. This chain connects TRBV7-9 to TRBJ2-7; 7 nucleotides agree with TRBD1. The CDR3 totals 12 residues. J lost 6 bases, V lost 3 bases, and 2 bases had no gene match. Germline V CDR1 and CDR2: SEHNR, FQNEAQ (reference sequence).

In this sample, this clonotype turned up a few times. The chain carries TRBV5-1 and TRBJ1-1; 10 bases fit TRBD1. The CDR3 contains 16 residues. Germline lookup yields CDR1 SGHRS and CDR2 YFSETQ. The V and J ends lost 4 bases and 8 bases, in that order; junction bases with no gene match: 14. CDR3 sequence reads: CASSKEGGTGAPEAFF. Written as DNA, the CDR3 is TGCGCCAGCAGCAAAGAGGGCGGGACAGGGGCACCCGAAGCTTTCTTT.

This chain links TRBV4-1 with TRBJ2-3; D is perhaps TRBD2 (6 bases). The germline V gene has CDR1 MGHRA and CDR2 YSYEKL. V shed 0 bases and J shed 2 bases, with 15 bases lying between them. This CDR3 is built from 17 residues. CDR3 amino acids: CASSQEDRSGVTDTQYF. The DNA of the CDR3 is TGCGCCAGCAGCCAAGAAGATCGTAGCGGAGTCACAGATACGCAGTATTTT.

This clonotype showed up just a few times. The J gene is TRBJ2-5, the V gene TRBV4-1; D not certain. CDR1 is MGHRA, CDR2 YSYEKL, per germline. V gave up 0 bases and J gave up 2 bases, with 4 bases separating them. This CDR3 is 13 amino acids long. CDR3 in DNA: TGCGCCAGCAGCCAAGACGCGCAAGAGACCCAGTACTTC. Translated, it gives CASSQDAQETQYF.

This clonotype was picked up a small number of times. This chain connects TRBV4-2 to TRBJ2-7; 10 bases agree with TRBD2. The CDR3 spans 16 residues. V was pared by 6 bases and J by 1 base, with 9 bases of the junction left unmatched. Germline CDR1 is LGHNA and CDR2 is YNFKEQ. The CDR3 is CASSRSLAGISYEQYF. DNA for the CDR3: TGTGCCAGCAGTCGATCACTAGCGGGGATATCCTACGAGCAGTACTTC.